This T cell receptor (beta chain) emerged from a study of regulatory T cells in long-lasting Graves disease. Study overall: Over 5 years of antithyroid drugs with positive TSH receptor antibodies was taken to mean persistent Graves' disease. Study-wide findings and caveats: Study was limited to peripheral blood, excluding thyroid tissue. Persistent Graves' disease cases displayed lower TCR diversity than newly diagnosed ones.

Time point given: persistent/refractory GD, antithyroid drugs over 5 years with positive TRAb. After RNA was extracted from PBMCs, the TCR library was made from it. This clonotype was detected once. Its matching antigen is unknown. Sequencing libraries for TCR beta were prepared with iRepertoire HTBI primers and Arm-PCR of CDR3 regions. One entry per CDR3 protein results from TCRdb running MiXCR on the multiplex PCR reads. The sample lists approximately 690,000 distinct CDR3 sequences, 30% occurring once. Per germline, CDR1 SGHDN and CDR2 FVKESK. This CDR3 is 13 amino acids long. V gave up 4 bases and J gave up 2 bases, with 9 bases separating them.

The origin of this receptor is a female donor with Graves disease. The input for sequencing was peripheral blood mononuclear cells (PBMCs), taken when the disease was refractory, from a patient treated with antithyroid drugs. V gene TRBV14 combines with J gene TRBJ2-7; perhaps TRBD1 as D (5 bases). CDR3 in amino acids: CASSRARAYEQYF. The CDR3 region has the DNA TGTGCCAGCAGCCGAGCCAGGGCCTACGAGCAGTACTTC.